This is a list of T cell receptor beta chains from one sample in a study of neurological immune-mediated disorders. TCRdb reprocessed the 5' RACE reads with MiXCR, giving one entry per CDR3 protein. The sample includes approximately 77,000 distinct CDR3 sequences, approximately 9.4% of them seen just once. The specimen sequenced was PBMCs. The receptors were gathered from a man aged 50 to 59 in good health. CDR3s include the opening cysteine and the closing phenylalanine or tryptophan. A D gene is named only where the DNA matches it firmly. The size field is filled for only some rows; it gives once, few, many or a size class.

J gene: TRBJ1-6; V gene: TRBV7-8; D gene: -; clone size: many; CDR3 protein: CASSSRDASSYNSPLHF; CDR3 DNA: TGTGCCAGCAGCTCCCGGGACGCGAGCTCCTATAATTCACCCCTCCACTTT
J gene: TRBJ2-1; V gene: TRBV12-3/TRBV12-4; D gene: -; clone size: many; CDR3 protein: CASSFRWQGTSYNEQFF; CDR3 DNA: TGTGCCAGCAGTTTTAGGTGGCAGGGAACATCCTACAATGAGCAGTTCTTC
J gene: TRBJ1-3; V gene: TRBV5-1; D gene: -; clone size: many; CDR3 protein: CASSTLGTVSGNTIYF; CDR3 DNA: TGCGCCAGCAGCACCCTGGGGACGGTCTCTGGAAACACCATATATTTT
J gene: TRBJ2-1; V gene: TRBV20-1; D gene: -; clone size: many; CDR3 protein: CSARGGRAGNEQFF; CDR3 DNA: TGCAGTGCTCGAGGGGGGAGGGCTGGCAATGAGCAGTTCTTC
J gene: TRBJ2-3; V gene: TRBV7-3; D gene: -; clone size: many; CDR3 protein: CASSSPGTGTNTQYF; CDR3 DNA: TGTGCCAGCAGCTCACCCGGGACTGGAACAAATACGCAGTATTTT
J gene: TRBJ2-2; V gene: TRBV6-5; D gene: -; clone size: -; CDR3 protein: CASSYKFNAGELFF; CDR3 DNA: TGTGCCAGCAGTTACAAGTTCAATGCCGGGGAGCTGTTTTTT
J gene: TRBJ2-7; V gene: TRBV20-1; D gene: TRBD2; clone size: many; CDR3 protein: CSARNVPGLAGEPYEQYF; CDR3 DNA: TGCAGTGCTAGAAATGTTCCGGGACTAGCGGGAGAGCCCTACGAGCAGTACTTC
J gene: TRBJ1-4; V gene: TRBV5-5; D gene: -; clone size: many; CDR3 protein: CASSLGGAGNEKLFF; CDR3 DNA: TGTGCCAGCAGCTTGGGAGGGGCGGGTAATGAAAAACTGTTTTTT
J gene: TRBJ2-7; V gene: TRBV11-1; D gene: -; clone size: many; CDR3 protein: CASSWRGAIPYEQYF; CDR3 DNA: TGTGCCAGCAGCTGGAGGGGGGCTATCCCCTACGAGCAGTACTTC
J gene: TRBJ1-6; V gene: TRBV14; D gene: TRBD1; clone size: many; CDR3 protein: CASQRQGFGSYNSPLHF; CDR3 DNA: TGTGCCAGCCAACGACAGGGGTTCGGGTCCTATAATTCACCCCTCCACTTT
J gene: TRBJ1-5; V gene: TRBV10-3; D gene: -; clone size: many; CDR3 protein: CATRQAESNQPQHF; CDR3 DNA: TGTGCCACCCGTCAGGCGGAAAGCAATCAGCCCCAGCATTTT
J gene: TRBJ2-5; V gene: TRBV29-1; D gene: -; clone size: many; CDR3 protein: CSVDMRVKEETQYF; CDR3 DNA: TGCAGCGTTGACATGAGGGTTAAAGAAGAGACCCAGTACTTC
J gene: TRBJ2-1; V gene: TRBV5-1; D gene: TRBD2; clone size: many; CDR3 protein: CASRSWGRGSYNEQFF; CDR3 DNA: TGCGCCAGCAGGTCGTGGGGGAGGGGTTCCTACAATGAGCAGTTCTTC
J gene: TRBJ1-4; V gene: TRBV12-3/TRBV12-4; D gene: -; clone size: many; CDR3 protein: CASRYRQTATNEKLFF; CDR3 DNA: TGTGCCAGCAGGTACAGGCAGACTGCAACTAATGAAAAACTGTTTTTT
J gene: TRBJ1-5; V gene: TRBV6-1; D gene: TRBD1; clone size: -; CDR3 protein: CASSEGTGFRNQPQHF; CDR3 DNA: TGTGCCAGCAGTGAAGGGACAGGGTTTCGCAATCAGCCCCAGCATTTT
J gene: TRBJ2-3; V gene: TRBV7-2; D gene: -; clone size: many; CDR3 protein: CASSLEAWDTQYF; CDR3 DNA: TGTGCCAGCAGCTTAGAAGCGTGGGATACGCAGTATTTT
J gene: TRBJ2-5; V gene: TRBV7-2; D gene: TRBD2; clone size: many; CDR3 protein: CASSFVAGGLETQYF; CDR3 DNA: TGTGCCAGCAGCTTTGTAGCGGGGGGGCTGGAGACCCAGTACTTC
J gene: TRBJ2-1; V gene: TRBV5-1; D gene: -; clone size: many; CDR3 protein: CASSTATHGGNEQFF; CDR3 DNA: TGCGCCAGCAGCACGGCCACGCACGGAGGAAATGAGCAGTTCTTC
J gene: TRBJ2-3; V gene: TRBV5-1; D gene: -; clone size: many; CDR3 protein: CASSLGGTDRTDTQYF; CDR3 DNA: TGCGCCAGCAGCTTGGGCGGGACGGATCGCACAGATACGCAGTATTTT
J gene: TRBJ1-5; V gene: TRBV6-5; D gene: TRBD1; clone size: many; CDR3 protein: CASRAGQGNQPQHF; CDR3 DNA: TGTGCCAGCAGAGCCGGACAGGGGAATCAGCCCCAGCATTTT
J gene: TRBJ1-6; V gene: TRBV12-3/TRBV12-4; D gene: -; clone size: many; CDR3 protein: CASSRPAGSSYNSPLHF; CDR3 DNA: TGTGCCAGCAGCCGACCCGCAGGGAGCTCCTATAATTCACCCCTCCACTTT
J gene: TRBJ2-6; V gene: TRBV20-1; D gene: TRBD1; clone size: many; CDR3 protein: CSAKRPELRQGPGANVLTF; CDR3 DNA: TGCAGTGCTAAAAGACCCGAGCTAAGACAGGGCCCTGGGGCCAACGTCCTGACTTTC
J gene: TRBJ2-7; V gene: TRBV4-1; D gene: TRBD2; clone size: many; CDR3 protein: CASSQAGGLREQYF; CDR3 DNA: TGCGCCAGCAGCCAAGCCGGGGGGTTGAGGGAGCAGTACTTC
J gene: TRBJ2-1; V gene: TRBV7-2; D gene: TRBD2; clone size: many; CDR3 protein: CASSARRSGTYNEQFF; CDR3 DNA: TGTGCCAGCAGCGCCCGTCGTAGCGGGACTTACAATGAGCAGTTCTTC
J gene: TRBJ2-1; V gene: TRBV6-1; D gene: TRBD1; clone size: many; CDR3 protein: CASSGQGSNEQFF; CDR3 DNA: TGTGCCAGCAGCGGACAGGGCTCTAATGAGCAGTTCTTC
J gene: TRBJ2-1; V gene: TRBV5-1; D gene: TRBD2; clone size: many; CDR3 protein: CASSLALGAGGYNEQFF; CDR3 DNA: TGCGCCAGCAGCTTGGCCCTAGGAGCGGGAGGTTACAATGAGCAGTTCTTC
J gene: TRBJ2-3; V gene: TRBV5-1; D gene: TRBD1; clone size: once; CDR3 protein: CASSWGQATGDTQYF; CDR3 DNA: TGCGCCAGCAGCTGGGGACAGGCCACTGGAGATACGCAGTATTTT
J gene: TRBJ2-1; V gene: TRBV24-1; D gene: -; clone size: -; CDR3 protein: CATSDFTSGIAAKANEQFF; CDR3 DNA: TGTGCCACCAGTGATTTCACCTCAGGGATAGCGGCGAAGGCGAATGAGCAGTTCTTC
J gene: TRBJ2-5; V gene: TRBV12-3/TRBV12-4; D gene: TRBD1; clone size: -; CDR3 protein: CASSLTGGTGGNETQYF; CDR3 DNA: TGTGCCAGCAGTCTCACGGGAGGGACAGGGGGCAATGAGACACAGTACTTC
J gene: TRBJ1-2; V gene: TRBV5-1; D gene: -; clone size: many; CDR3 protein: CASSRRTEGANGYTF; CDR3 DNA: TGCGCCAGCAGCCGGAGGACAGAAGGGGCGAATGGCTACACCTTC
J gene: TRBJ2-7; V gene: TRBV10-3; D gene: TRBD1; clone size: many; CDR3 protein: CAISEAGTGIPYEQYF; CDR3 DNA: TGTGCCATCAGTGAGGCCGGGACAGGTATCCCCTACGAGCAGTACTTC
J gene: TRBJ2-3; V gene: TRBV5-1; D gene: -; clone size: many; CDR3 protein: CASSLAGPEDTQYF; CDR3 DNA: TGCGCCAGCAGCTTAGCGGGCCCCGAGGATACGCAGTATTTT
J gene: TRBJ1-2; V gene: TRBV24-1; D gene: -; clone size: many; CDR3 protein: CATRASEGDYGYTF; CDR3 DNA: TGTGCCACCAGGGCCTCCGAGGGCGACTATGGCTACACCTTC
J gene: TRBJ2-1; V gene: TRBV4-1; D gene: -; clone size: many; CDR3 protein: CASSKGGFYNEQFF; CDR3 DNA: TGCGCCAGCAGCAAAGGGGGGTTCTACAATGAGCAGTTCTTC
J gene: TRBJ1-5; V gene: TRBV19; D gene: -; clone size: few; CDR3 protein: CASSPRTDSNQPQHF; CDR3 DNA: TGTGCCAGTAGTCCCCGGACAGATAGCAATCAGCCCCAGCATTTT
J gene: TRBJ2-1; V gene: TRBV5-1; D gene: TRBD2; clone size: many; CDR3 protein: CASSWEGGRVGNEQFF; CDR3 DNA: TGCGCCAGCAGCTGGGAGGGCGGGAGAGTCGGCAATGAGCAGTTCTTC
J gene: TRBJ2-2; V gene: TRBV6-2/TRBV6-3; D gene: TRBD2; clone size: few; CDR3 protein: CASSTGLAGTGELFF; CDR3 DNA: TGTGCCAGCAGTACAGGACTAGCGGGGACCGGGGAGCTGTTTTTT
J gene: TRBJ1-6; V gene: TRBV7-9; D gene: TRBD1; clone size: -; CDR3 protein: CASSPGTGGGFISPLHF; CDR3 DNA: TGTGCCAGCAGCCCCGGGACAGGGGGGGGTTTTATCTCACCCCTCCACTTT
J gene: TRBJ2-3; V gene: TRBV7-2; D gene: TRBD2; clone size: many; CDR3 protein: CASSLQTSGGSPGYF; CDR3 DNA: TGTGCCAGCAGCTTACAAACTAGCGGGGGAAGCCCAGGGTATTTT
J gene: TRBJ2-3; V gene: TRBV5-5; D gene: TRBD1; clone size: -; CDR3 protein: CASSSGTGGTDTQYF; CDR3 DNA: TGTGCCAGCAGCTCCGGGACAGGGGGTACAGATACGCAGTATTTT
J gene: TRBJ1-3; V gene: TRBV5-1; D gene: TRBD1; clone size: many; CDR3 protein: CASSLTGADSGNTIYF; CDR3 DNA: TGCGCCAGCAGCTTGACAGGGGCCGACTCTGGAAACACCATATATTTT
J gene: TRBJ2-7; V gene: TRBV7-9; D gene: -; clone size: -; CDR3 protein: CAGSPLRDSAYEQYF; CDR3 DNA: TGTGCCGGCAGCCCGTTGCGGGACAGCGCGTACGAGCAGTACTTC
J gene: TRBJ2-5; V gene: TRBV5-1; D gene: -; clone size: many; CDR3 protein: CASSLAGAQETQYF; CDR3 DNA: TGCGCCAGCAGCTTGGCAGGGGCCCAAGAGACCCAGTACTTC
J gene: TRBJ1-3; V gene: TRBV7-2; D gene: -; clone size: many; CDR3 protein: CASSLATGALYGNTIYF; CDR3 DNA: TGTGCCAGCAGCTTAGCGACGGGGGCGCTGTATGGAAACACCATATATTTT
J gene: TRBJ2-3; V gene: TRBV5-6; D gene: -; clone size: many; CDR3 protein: CASSLRGRNTQYF; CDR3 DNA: TGTGCCAGCAGCCTTAGGGGAAGAAATACGCAGTATTTT
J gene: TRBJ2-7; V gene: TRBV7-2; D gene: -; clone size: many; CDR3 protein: CASSPGLPSYEQYF; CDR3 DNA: TGTGCCAGCAGCCCAGGGCTCCCCTCCTACGAGCAGTACTTC
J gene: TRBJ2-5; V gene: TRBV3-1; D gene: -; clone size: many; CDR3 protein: CASSLRQVQETQYF; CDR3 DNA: TGTGCCAGCAGCTTGAGGCAGGTACAAGAGACCCAGTACTTC
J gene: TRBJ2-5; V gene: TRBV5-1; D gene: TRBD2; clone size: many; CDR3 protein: CASSLASGTNQETQYF; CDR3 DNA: TGCGCCAGCAGCTTGGCCTCCGGGACTAACCAAGAGACCCAGTACTTC
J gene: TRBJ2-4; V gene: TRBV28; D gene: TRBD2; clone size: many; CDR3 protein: CASSPRTSGRNQYF; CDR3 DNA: TGTGCCAGCAGTCCTAGGACTAGCGGGAGGAATCAGTACTTC
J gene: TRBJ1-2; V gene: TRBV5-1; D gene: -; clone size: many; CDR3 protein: CASSLFREGDGYTF; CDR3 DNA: TGCGCCAGCAGCTTGTTCAGGGAGGGAGATGGCTACACCTTC
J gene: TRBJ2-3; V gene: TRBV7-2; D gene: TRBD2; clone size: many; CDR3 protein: CASSFSGGATDTQYF; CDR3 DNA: TGTGCCAGCAGCTTTAGCGGGGGAGCCACAGATACGCAGTATTTT
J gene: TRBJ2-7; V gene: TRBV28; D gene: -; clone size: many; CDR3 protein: CASRRQGGGAAHEQYF; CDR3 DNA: TGTGCCAGCAGGAGACAGGGAGGGGGAGCAGCCCACGAGCAGTACTTC
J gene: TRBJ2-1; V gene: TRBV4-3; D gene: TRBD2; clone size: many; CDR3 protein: CASSLNPSGSGDNEQFF; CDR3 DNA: TGCGCCAGCAGCCTGAACCCCAGCGGGAGCGGGGACAATGAGCAGTTCTTC
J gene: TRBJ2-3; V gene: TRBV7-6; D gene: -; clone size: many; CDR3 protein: CASSLEARHTQYF; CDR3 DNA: TGTGCCAGCAGCTTAGAGGCTCGACATACGCAGTATTTT
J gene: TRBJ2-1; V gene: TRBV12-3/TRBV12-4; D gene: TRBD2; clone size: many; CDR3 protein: CASSQTSGRRVDEQFF; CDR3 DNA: TGTGCCAGCAGCCAGACTAGCGGGAGGCGGGTGGATGAGCAGTTCTTC
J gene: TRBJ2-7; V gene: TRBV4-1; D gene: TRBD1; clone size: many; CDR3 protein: CASSQWRIPGTGVYEQYF; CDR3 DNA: TGCGCCAGCAGCCAATGGCGGATCCCCGGGACAGGGGTCTACGAGCAGTACTTC
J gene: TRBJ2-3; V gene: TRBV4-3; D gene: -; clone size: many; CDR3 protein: CASSLMDRTDTQYF; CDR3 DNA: TGCGCCAGCAGCCTAATGGATCGGACAGATACGCAGTATTTT
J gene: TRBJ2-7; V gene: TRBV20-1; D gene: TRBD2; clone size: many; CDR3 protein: CSARDLGERGRREQYF; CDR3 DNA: TGCAGTGCTAGAGATCTGGGAGAGCGGGGGAGGAGAGAGCAGTACTTC
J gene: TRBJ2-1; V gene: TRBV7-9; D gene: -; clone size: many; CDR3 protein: CASSLVGVDEQFF; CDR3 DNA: TGTGCCAGCAGCTTAGTAGGGGTGGATGAGCAGTTCTTC
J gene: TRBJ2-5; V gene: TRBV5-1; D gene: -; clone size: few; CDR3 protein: CASSGGVGHSQETQYF; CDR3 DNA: TGCGCCAGCAGCGGCGGGGTTGGCCATAGCCAAGAGACCCAGTACTTC